Given below is one T cell receptor beta chain in context. Its antigen is unidentified. J gave up 1 base and V 4 bases, and 6 bases lay outside the gene matches. CDR3 size: 18 residues. Germline loops: CDR1 MDHEN, CDR2 SYDVKM. The data stem from a study of CXCR4 blockade with PD-1 therapy in pancreatic cancer. Broader study findings: Survival did not correlate with tumor clonality, which averaged approximately 0.15 versus 0.05. Clone frequency correlated with its number of distinct nucleotide rearrangements. Without paired alpha-beta data, shared specificity of dominant clones is unconfirmed.

Assay: immunoSEQ multiplex PCR; the TCRdb copy retains only in-frame clones and omits some. The profile shows 8,700 or so clones, roughly 50% of them singletons. These archived tumors were resected from patients never given neoadjuvant therapy beforehand. J is TRBJ2-6 and V is TRBV28; TRBD2 aligns across 11 bases. The clonotype was recovered from a human donor with pancreatic ductal adenocarcinoma. The sample was tumor tissue. CDR3: CASSSLAGGPSGANVLTF. Here the CDR3 DNA reads TGTGCCAGCAGTTCATTAGCGGGAGGGCCTTCTGGGGCCAACGTCCTGACTTTC.